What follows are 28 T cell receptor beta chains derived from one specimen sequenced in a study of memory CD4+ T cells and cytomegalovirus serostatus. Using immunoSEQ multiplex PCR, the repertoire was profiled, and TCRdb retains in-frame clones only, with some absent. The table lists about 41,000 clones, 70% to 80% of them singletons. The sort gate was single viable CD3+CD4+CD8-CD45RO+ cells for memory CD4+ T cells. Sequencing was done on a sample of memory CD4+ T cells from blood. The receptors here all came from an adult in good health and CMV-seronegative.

The CDR3 sequence: CASGGGWADTQYF. The CDR3 bases are TGTGCTAGTGGGGGTGGATGGGCAGATACGCAGTATTTT. The rearrangement joins TRBV12-5 to TRBJ2-3; no reliable D call. CDR1 LGHNT and CDR2 FRNRAP come from the germline V gene. The germline V and J ends were trimmed by 6 bases and 4 bases, with 11 bases remaining between them. This CDR3 has 13 residues.

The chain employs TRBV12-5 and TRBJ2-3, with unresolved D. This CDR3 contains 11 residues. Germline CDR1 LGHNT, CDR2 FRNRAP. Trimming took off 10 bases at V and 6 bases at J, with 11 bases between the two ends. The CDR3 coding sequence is TGTGCTACCTCCAAGGCGGATACGCAGTATTTT. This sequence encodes CATSKADTQYF.

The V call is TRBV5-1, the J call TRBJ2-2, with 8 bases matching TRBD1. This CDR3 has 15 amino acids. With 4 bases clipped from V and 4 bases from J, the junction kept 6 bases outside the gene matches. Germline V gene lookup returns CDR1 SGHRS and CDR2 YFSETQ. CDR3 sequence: CASSQGAQGTGELFF. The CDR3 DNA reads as TGCGCCAGCAGCCAGGGGGCGCAGGGCACCGGGGAGCTGTTTTTT. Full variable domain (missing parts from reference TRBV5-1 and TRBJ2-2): KAGVTQTPRYLIKTRGQQVTLSCSPISGHRSVSWYQQTPGQGLQFLFEYFSETQRNKGNFPGRFSGRQFSNSRSEMNVSTLELGDSALYLCASSQGAQGTGELFFGEGSRLTVL.

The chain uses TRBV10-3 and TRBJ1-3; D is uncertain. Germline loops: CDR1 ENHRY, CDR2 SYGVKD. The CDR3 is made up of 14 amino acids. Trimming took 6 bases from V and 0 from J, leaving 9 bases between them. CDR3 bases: TGTGCCATCAGAAAACAAGACTCTGGAAACACCATATATTTT. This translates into CAIRKQDSGNTIYF.

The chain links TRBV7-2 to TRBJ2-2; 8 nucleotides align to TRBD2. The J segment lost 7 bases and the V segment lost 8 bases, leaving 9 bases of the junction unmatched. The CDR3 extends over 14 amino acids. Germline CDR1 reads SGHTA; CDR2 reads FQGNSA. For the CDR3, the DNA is TGTGCCAGCCTCCCCGGGGGGGGCATCGGGGAGCTGTTTTTT. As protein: CASLPGGGIGELFF.

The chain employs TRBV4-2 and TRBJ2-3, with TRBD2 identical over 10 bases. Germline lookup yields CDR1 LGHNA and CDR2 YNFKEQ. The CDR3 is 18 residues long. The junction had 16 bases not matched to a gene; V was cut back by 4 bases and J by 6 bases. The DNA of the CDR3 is TGTGCCAGCAGCCGCGAAACCGGCCAGCGGGGGGGCATGGATACGCAGTATTTT. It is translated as CASSRETGQRGGMDTQYF.

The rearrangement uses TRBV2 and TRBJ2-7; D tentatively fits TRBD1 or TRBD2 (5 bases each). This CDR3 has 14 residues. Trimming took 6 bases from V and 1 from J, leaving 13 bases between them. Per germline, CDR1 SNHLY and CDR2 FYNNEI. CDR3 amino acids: CASRGRLLSYEQYF. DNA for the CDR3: TGTGCCAGCAGGGGACGTCTCCTTTCCTACGAGCAGTACTTC.

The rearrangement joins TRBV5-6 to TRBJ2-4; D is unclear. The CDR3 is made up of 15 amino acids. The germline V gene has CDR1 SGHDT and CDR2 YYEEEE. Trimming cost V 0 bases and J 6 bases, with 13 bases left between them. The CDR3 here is CASSLGYNDGNIQYF. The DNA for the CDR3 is TGTGCCAGCAGCTTGGGGTATAATGACGGAAACATTCAGTACTTC.

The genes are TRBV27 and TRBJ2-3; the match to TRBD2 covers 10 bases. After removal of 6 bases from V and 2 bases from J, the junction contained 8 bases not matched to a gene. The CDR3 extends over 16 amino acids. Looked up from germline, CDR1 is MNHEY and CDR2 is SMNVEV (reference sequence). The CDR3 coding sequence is TGTGCCAGCAGGGGGGGGACTAGCGCAATCACAGATACGCAGTATTTT. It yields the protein CASRGGTSAITDTQYF.

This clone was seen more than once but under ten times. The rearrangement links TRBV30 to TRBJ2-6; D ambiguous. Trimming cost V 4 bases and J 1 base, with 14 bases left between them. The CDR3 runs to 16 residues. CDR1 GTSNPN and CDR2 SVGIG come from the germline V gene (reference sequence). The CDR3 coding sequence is TGTGCCTGGACCCTAAAGGTCCCTTCTGGGGCCAACGTCCTGACTTTC. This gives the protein CAWTLKVPSGANVLTF.

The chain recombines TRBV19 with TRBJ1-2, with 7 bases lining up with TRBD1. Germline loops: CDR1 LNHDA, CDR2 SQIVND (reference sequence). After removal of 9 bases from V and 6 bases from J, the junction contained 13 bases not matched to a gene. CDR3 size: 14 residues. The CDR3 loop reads CASKATGVVHGYTF. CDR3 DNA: TGTGCCAGCAAAGCTACAGGGGTCGTCCATGGCTACACCTTC.

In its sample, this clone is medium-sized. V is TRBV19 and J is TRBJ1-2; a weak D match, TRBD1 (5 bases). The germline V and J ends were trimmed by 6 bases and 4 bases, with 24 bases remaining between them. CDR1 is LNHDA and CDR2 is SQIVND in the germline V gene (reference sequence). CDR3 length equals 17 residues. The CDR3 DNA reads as TGTGCCAGTAGAGGCGACGGACACCTTCTTGGGGGCTATGGCTACACCTTC. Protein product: CASRGDGHLLGGYGYTF.

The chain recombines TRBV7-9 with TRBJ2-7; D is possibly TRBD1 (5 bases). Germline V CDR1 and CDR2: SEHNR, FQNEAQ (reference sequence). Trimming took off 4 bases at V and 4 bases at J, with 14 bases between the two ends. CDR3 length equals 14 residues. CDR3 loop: CASSSLGRGYEQYF. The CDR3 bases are TGTGCCAGCAGCTCCCTGGGTAGGGGTTACGAGCAGTACTTC.

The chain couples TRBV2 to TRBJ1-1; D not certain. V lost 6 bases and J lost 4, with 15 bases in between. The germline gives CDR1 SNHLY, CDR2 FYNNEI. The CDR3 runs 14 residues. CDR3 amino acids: CASSSGALSTEAFF. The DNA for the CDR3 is TGTGCCAGCAGCTCCGGAGCCCTGAGCACTGAAGCTTTCTTT.

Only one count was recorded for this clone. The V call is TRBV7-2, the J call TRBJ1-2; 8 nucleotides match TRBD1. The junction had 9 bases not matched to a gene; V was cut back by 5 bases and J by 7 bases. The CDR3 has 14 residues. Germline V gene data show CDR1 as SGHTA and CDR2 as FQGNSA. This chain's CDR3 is CASSPDRGFGGYTF. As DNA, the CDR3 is TGTGCCAGCAGCCCCGACAGGGGCTTCGGTGGCTACACCTTC. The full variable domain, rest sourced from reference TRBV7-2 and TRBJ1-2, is GAGVSQSPSNKVTEKGKDVELRCDPISGHTALYWYRQSLGQGLEFLIYFQGNSAPDKSGLPSDRFSAERTGGSVSTLTIQRTQQEDSAVYLCASSPDRGFGGYTFGSGTRLTVV.

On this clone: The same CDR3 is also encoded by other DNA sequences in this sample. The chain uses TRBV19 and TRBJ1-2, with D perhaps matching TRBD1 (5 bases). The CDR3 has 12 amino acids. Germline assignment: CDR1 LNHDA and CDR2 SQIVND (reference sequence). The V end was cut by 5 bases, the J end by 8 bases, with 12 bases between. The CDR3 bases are TGTGCCAGTAGTCCTCGTCAGGGAGGCTACACCTTC. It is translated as CASSPRQGGYTF.

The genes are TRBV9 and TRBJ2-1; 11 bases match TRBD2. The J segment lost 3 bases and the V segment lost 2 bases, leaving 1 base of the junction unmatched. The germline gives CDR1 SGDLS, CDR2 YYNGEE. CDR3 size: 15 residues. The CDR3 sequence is CASSVGLAGYNEQFF. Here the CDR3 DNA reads TGTGCCAGCAGCGTCGGACTAGCGGGCTACAATGAGCAGTTCTTC.

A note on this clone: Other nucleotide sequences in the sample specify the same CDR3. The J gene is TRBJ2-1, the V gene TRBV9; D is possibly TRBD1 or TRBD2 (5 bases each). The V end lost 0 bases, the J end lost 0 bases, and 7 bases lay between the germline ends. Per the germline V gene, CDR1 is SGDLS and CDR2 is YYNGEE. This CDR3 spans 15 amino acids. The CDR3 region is CASSVGGISYNEQFF. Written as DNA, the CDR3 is TGTGCCAGCAGCGTAGGGGGGATCTCCTACAATGAGCAGTTCTTC.

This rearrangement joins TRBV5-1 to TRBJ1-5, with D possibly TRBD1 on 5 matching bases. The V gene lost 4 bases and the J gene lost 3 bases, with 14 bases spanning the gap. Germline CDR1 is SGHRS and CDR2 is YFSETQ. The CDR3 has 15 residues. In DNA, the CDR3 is TGCGCCAGCAGCCCCTGGGGCCAGGACAATCAGCCCCAGCATTTT. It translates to CASSPWGQDNQPQHF.

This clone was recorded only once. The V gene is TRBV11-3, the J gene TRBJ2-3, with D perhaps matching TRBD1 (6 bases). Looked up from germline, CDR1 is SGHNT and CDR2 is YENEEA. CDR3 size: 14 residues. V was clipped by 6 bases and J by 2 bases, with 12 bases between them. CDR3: CASSADRNTDTQYF. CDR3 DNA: TGTGCCAGCAGTGCGGACAGAAACACAGATACGCAGTATTTT.

CDR3 protein: CASSLASGGNTGELFF. The CDR3 nucleotides are TGCGCCAGCAGCTTGGCTAGCGGGGGGAACACCGGGGAGCTGTTTTTT. The chain carries TRBV5-1 and TRBJ2-2; 10 bases agree with TRBD2. The germline V gene has CDR1 SGHRS and CDR2 YFSETQ. Germline trimming cut 0 bases from V and 1 base from J; bases unmatched to any gene: 0. The CDR3 extends over 16 amino acids.

The CDR3 loop reads CAISEFVSVGAETQYF. DNA of the CDR3: TGTGCCATCAGTGAGTTTGTTTCGGTGGGGGCCGAGACCCAGTACTTC. The chain joins TRBV10-3 to TRBJ2-5; TRBD1 is a possible D gene (6 bases). Germline V gene lookup returns CDR1 ENHRY and CDR2 SYGVKD. The V end was cut by 1 base, the J end by 5 bases, with 17 bases between. This CDR3 has 16 residues.

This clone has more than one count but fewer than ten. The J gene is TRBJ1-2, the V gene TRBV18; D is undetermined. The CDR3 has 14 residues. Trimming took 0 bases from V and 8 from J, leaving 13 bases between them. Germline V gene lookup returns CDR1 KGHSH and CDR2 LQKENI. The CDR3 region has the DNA TGTGCCAGCTCACCACCGAGTGACGTTAAAGGCTACACCTTC. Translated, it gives CASSPPSDVKGYTF.

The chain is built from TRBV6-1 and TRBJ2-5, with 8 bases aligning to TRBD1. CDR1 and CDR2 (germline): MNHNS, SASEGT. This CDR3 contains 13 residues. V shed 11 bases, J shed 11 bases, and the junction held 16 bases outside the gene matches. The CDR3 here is CAGSGTGSSVQYF. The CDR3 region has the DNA TGTGCCGGCTCCGGGACAGGCTCGTCTGTGCAGTACTTC.

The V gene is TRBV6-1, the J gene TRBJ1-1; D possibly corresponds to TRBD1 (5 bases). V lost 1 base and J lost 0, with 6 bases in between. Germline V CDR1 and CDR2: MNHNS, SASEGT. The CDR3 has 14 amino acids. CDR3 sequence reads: CASSEGTLNTEAFF. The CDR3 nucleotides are TGTGCCAGCAGTGAAGGGACACTGAACACTGAAGCTTTCTTT.

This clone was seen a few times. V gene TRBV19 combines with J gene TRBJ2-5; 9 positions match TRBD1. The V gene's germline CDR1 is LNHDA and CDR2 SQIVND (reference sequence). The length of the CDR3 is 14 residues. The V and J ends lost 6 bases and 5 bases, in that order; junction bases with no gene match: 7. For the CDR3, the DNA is TGTGCCAGTAGAAAACAGGGGGCGGCTGAGACCCAGTACTTC. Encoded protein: CASRKQGAAETQYF.

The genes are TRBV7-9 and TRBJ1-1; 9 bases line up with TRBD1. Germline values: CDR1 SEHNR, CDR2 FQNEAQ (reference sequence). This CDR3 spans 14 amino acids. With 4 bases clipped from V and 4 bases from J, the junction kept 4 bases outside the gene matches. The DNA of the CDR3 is TGTGCCAGCAGCTCACAGGGGGCAGGCACTGAAGCTTTCTTT. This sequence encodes CASSSQGAGTEAFF.

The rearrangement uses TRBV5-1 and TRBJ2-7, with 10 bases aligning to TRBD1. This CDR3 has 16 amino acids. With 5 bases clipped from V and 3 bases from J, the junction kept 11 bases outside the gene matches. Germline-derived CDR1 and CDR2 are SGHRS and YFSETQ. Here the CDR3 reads CASSLNQGQGIYEQYF. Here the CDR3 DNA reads TGCGCCAGCAGTTTAAACCAGGGACAGGGGATCTACGAGCAGTACTTC.